The clone carrying this T cell receptor beta chain has just a few counts. Those eligible were patients bearing advanced solid tumors lacking tumor-infiltrating lymphocytes. This sample was taken from a study of low-dose radiotherapy and immunotherapy resistance in tumors. Study details: The fractionation for Cohort 1 was 0.5 Gy per fraction every 2 weeks, totaling 6.5 Gy. Every two weeks, cyclophosphamide 200 mg/m2 was infused one day before radiation plus immunotherapy. Every two weeks patients got nivolumab 240 mg flat dose, plus ipilimumab 1 mg/kg every six weeks, intravenously.

Alpha and beta chains were covered, as first-strand cDNA relied on TRAV- and TRBV-specific primers. TCR amplification involved 20 to 25 PCR cycles with a constant-region primer and V-primer adapter. MiXCR, run by TCRdb on the reads, gives a single entry per CDR3 protein. This sample carries about 12,000 distinct CDR3 sequences, around 74% of them seen once, and the ten largest clones take about 3.5%. Trimming removed 6 bases at V and 3 bases at J, with 17 bases between. The CDR3 length is 16 residues. Germline assignment: CDR1 LGHNA and CDR2 YNFKEQ. This chain links TRBV4-2 with TRBJ2-2, with TRBD1 as a possible D gene (5 bases). The clonotype was recovered from a human donor with advanced metastatic prostate, ovarian, gallbladder or colorectal cancer (not recorded which). This table probably holds off-target reads from a library built for another chain. The CDR3 bases are TGTGCCAGCAGGTCGGAACGCGACAGTTACACCGGGGAGCTGTTTTTT. Protein sequence: CASRSERDSYTGELFF.